This TCR beta chain emerged from a study of T cells after yellow fever vaccination. Study results and limitations: The presence of abundant clonotypes contaminating from the bulk population was possible in FACS-sorted repertoires. In post-booster samples, most primary-vaccination clones reappeared (approximately 96% CD4, 70% to 90% CD8). Clonotypes shared by both compartments, CD4 and CD8, made up a small share.

As regards this clonotype: The target antigen is unknown.

TCRdb re-analysed the 5' RACE reads in MiXCR, keeping a single row per CDR3 protein. The sample lists some 240,000 distinct CDR3 sequences; over 4.5% were seen once. CDR1 and CDR2 (germline): KGHSH, LQKENI. Deletions cut 5 bases from V and 5 bases from J, with 7 bases between. This CDR3 is built from 12 residues. The sequences come from CD4+ T cells sorted from PBMCs, collected on the day of the yellow fever booster vaccination. This receptor was identified in a young man who received the YFV17D yellow fever vaccine. The chain recombines TRBV18 with TRBJ2-1, with D possibly TRBD2 on 5 matching bases. The CDR3 region has the DNA TGTGCCAGCTCATTCGGGAACAATGAGCAGTTCTTC. It yields the protein CASSFGNNEQFF.